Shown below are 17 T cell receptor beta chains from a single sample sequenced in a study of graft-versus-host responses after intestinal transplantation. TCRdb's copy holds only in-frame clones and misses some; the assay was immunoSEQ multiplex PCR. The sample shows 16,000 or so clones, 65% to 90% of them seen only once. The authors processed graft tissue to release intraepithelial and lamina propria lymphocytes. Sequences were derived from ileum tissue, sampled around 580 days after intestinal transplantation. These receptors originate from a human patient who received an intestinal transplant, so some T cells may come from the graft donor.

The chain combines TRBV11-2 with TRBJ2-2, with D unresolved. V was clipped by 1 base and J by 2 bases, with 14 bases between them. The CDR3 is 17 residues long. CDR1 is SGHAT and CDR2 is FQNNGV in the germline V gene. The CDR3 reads CASSLGVRFTNTGELFF. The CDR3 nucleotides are TGTGCCAGCAGCTTAGGCGTAAGATTTACCAACACCGGGGAGCTGTTTTTT.

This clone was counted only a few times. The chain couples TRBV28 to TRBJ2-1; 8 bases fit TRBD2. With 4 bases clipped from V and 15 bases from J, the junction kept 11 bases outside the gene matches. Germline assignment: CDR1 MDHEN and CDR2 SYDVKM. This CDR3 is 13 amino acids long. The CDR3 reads CASSSIHGGVWFF. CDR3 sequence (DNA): TGTGCCAGCAGTTCCATCCACGGGGGGGTTTGGTTCTTC.

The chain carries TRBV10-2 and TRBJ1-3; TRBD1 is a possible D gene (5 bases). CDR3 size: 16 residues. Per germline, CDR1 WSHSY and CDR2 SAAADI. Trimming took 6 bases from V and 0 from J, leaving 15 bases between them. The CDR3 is CASRALVGDSGNTIYF. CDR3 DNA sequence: TGCGCCAGCAGGGCCCTGGTGGGGGACTCTGGAAACACCATATATTTT.

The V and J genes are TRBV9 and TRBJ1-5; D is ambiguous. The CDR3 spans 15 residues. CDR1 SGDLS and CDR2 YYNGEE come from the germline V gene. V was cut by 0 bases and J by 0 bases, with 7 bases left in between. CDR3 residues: CASSVDGNSNQPQHF. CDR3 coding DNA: TGTGCCAGCAGCGTAGACGGAAATAGCAATCAGCCCCAGCATTTT.

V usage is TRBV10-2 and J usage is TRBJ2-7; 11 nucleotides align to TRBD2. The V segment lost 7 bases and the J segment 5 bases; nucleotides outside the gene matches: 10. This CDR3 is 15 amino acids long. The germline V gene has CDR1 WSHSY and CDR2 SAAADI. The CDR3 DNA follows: TGCGCCAGCACGGATAGCGGGGGGGCCCGGAACGAGCAGTACTTC. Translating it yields CASTDSGGARNEQYF.

Here the CDR3 DNA reads TGTGCCAGCAGCTTAGGAGGGGGCCATCGGTATGGCTACACCTTC. Protein: CASSLGGGHRYGYTF. This chain links TRBV13 with TRBJ1-2; 7 bases fit TRBD1. Germline V gene sequence: CDR1 PRHDT, CDR2 FYEKMQ (reference sequence). CDR3 length: 15 residues. Unmatched junction bases numbered 6, after V lost 0 bases and J lost 5 bases.

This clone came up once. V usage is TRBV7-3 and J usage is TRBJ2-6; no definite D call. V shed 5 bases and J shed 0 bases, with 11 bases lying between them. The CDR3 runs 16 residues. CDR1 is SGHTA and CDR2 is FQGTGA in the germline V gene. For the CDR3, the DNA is TGTGCCAGCAGCACCATCGACAACTCTGGGGCCAACGTCCTGACTTTC. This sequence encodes CASSTIDNSGANVLTF.

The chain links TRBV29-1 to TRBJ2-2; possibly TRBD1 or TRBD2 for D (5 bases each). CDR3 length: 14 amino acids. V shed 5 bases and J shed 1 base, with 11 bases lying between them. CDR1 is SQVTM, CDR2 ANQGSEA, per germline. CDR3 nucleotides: TGCAGCGTTATGAGGGGCCGGAACACCGGGGAGCTGTTTTTT. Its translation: CSVMRGRNTGELFF.

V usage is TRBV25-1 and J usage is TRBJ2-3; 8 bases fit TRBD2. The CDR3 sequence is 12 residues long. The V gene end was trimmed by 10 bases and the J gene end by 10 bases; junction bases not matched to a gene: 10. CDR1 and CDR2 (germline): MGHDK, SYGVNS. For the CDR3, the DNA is TGTGCCATAACCTCCAGGCGGGGGGCGCAGTATTTT. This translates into CAITSRRGAQYF.

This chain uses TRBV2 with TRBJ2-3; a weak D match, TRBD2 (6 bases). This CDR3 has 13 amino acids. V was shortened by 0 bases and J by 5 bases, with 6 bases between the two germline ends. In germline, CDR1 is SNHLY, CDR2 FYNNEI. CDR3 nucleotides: TGTGCCAGCAGTGAAGCGGGGGGAGATACGCAGTATTTT. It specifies CASSEAGGDTQYF.

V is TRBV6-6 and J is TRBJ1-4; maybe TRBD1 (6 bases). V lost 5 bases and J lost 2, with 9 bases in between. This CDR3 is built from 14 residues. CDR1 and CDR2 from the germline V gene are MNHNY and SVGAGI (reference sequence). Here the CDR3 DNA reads TGTGCCAGCAGTACGGGGGCTACTAATGAAAAACTGTTTTTT. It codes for CASSTGATNEKLFF.

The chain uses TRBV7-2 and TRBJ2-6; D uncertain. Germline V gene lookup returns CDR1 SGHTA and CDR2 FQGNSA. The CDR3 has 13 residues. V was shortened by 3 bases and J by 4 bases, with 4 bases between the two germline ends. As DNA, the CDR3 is TGTGCCAGCAGCTTTCGGGGGGCCAACGTCCTGACTTTC. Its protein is CASSFRGANVLTF.

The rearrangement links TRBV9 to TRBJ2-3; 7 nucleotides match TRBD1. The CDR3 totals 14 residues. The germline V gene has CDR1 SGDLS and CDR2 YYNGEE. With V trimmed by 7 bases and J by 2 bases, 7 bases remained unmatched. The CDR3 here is CASDRGGLTDTQYF. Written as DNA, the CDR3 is TGTGCCAGCGACCGAGGGGGCCTCACAGATACGCAGTATTTT.

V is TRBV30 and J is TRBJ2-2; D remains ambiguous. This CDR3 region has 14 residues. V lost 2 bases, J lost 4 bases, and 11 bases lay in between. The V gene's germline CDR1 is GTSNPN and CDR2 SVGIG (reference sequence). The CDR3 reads CAWSQQFATGELFF. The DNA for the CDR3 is TGTGCCTGGAGTCAACAGTTTGCCACCGGGGAGCTGTTTTTT.

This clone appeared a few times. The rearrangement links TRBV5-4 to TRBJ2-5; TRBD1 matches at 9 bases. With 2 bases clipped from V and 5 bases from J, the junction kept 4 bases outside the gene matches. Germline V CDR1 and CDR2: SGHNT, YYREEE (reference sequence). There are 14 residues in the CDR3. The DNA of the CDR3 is TGTGCCAGCAGCTTCACAGACAGGGGGGAGACCCAGTACTTC. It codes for CASSFTDRGETQYF.

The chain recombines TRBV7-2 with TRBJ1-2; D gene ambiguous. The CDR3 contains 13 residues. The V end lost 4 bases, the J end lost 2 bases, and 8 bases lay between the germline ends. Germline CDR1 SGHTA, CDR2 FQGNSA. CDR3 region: CASSSILNYGYTF. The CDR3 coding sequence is TGTGCCAGCAGCTCCATACTGAACTATGGCTACACCTTC.

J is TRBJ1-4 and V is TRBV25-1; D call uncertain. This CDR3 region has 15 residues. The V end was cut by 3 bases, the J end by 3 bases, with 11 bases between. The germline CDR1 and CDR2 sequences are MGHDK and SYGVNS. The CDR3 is CASSEGDKANEKLFF. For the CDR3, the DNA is TGTGCCAGCAGTGAGGGTGATAAGGCTAATGAAAAACTGTTTTTT. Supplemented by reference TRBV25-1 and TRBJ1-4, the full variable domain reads EADIYQTPRYLVIGTGKKITLECSQTMGHDKMYWYQQDPGMELHLIHYSYGVNSTEKGDLSSESTVSRIRTEHFPLTLESARPSHTSQYLCASSEGDKANEKLFFGSGTQLSVL.